These T cell receptor beta chains were read from a single sample in a study of T cells in Graves' hyperthyroidism and ophthalmopathy. TCRdb called the multiplex PCR reads again in MiXCR, with one record for every CDR3 protein. The table records around 540,000 distinct CDR3 sequences, about 16% of them present only once. The source material was blood. Receptors originate from a woman in her 30s with Graves' ophthalmopathy. Each CDR3 is given with its conserved first and last residue. Each record gives: J gene, V gene, CDR3 length, CDR3 protein.

j_call: TRBJ1-5
v_call: TRBV2
cdr3_length: 14
cdr3_aa: CASSVDRGVQPQHF

j_call: TRBJ1-5
v_call: TRBV12-3/TRBV12-4
cdr3_length: 14
cdr3_aa: CASSLGQGSQPQHF

j_call: TRBJ2-5
v_call: TRBV28
cdr3_length: 15
cdr3_aa: CASIGERAPQETQYF

j_call: TRBJ1-4
v_call: TRBV27
cdr3_length: 14
cdr3_aa: CASGRDRDSEKLFF

j_call: TRBJ2-5
v_call: TRBV12-3/TRBV12-4
cdr3_length: 13
cdr3_aa: CASSLIGGETQYF

j_call: TRBJ2-1
v_call: TRBV7-2
cdr3_length: 15
cdr3_aa: CASSLGGPVLDEQFF

j_call: TRBJ1-5
v_call: TRBV6-2/TRBV6-3
cdr3_length: 13
cdr3_aa: CASTMTGNQPQHF

j_call: TRBJ1-1
v_call: TRBV6-2/TRBV6-3
cdr3_length: 14
cdr3_aa: CASSGGRGNTEAFF

j_call: TRBJ1-4
v_call: TRBV4-3
cdr3_length: 12
cdr3_aa: CASSQDFSKLFF

j_call: TRBJ2-1
v_call: TRBV5-6
cdr3_length: 16
cdr3_aa: CASSTIVQRDSYEQFF

j_call: TRBJ2-1
v_call: TRBV5-5
cdr3_length: 18
cdr3_aa: CASSLGVGWSGEANEQFF

j_call: TRBJ2-7
v_call: TRBV28
cdr3_length: 12
cdr3_aa: CASSSNGGEQYF

j_call: TRBJ2-2
v_call: TRBV27
cdr3_length: 17
cdr3_aa: CASSYLLTGRDTRELFF

j_call: TRBJ2-7
v_call: TRBV4-3
cdr3_length: 15
cdr3_aa: CASSQERDTYYEQYF

j_call: TRBJ2-7
v_call: TRBV19
cdr3_length: 13
cdr3_aa: CATKRASSYEQYF

j_call: TRBJ2-3
v_call: TRBV4-3
cdr3_length: 14
cdr3_aa: CASSQRKSTDTQYF

j_call: TRBJ1-2
v_call: TRBV19
cdr3_length: 15
cdr3_aa: CASSMSGREIGGYTF

j_call: TRBJ2-7
v_call: TRBV4-2
cdr3_length: 13
cdr3_aa: CASRLGLASEQYF

j_call: TRBJ2-5
v_call: TRBV11-3
cdr3_length: 13
cdr3_aa: CASSPVGEETQYF

j_call: TRBJ1-6
v_call: TRBV2
cdr3_length: 16
cdr3_aa: CASRGTGPSYNSPLHF

j_call: TRBJ1-1
v_call: TRBV20-1
cdr3_length: 17
cdr3_aa: CSARDQRGHSRNTEAFF

j_call: TRBJ1-1
v_call: TRBV6-1
cdr3_length: 14
cdr3_aa: CASNPRDRGAEAFF

j_call: TRBJ2-3
v_call: TRBV19
cdr3_length: 14
cdr3_aa: CASSWSSGTDTQYF

j_call: TRBJ2-7
v_call: TRBV4-3
cdr3_length: 14
cdr3_aa: CASSQESPGYEQYF

j_call: TRBJ2-1
v_call: TRBV10-1
cdr3_length: 18
cdr3_aa: CASSHPEMGKKVTDEQFF

j_call: TRBJ2-1
v_call: TRBV7-7
cdr3_length: 13
cdr3_aa: CASSPRLLNEQFF

j_call: TRBJ2-1
v_call: TRBV9
cdr3_length: 15
cdr3_aa: CASSVSAARNHEQFF

j_call: TRBJ2-7
v_call: TRBV7-2
cdr3_length: 14
cdr3_aa: CASSLDGYSYEQYF

j_call: TRBJ2-5
v_call: TRBV28
cdr3_length: 16
cdr3_aa: CANPKLPSGGAETQYF

j_call: TRBJ2-5
v_call: TRBV3-1
cdr3_length: 16
cdr3_aa: CASSHRLAGPQETQYF

j_call: TRBJ2-7
v_call: TRBV7-2
cdr3_length: 17
cdr3_aa: CASSGARPSEINYEQYF

j_call: TRBJ2-7
v_call: TRBV6-1
cdr3_length: 14
cdr3_aa: CASSGDRGGYEQYF

j_call: TRBJ2-7
v_call: TRBV29-1
cdr3_length: 14
cdr3_aa: CSVARTSLHYEQYF

j_call: TRBJ2-7
v_call: TRBV6-1
cdr3_length: 15
cdr3_aa: CASIPKPGQIYEQYF

j_call: TRBJ2-1
v_call: TRBV28
cdr3_length: 12
cdr3_aa: CASSLGEGEQFF

j_call: TRBJ2-1
v_call: TRBV29-1
cdr3_length: 13
cdr3_aa: CSVIASNYNEQFF

j_call: TRBJ1-1
v_call: TRBV6-1
cdr3_length: 15
cdr3_aa: CASSIGGNMNTEAFF

j_call: TRBJ2-5
v_call: TRBV6-2/TRBV6-3
cdr3_length: 15
cdr3_aa: CASSPPRQGGETQYF

j_call: TRBJ2-7
v_call: TRBV3-1
cdr3_length: 13
cdr3_aa: CASRGGPGEEQYF

j_call: TRBJ2-2
v_call: TRBV9
cdr3_length: 18
cdr3_aa: CASSRTSGRAWNTGELFF

j_call: TRBJ2-1
v_call: TRBV7-8
cdr3_length: 15
cdr3_aa: CASSLTGDSYNEQFF

j_call: TRBJ2-3
v_call: TRBV2
cdr3_length: 14
cdr3_aa: CASSDETGTDTQYF

j_call: TRBJ2-1
v_call: TRBV3-1
cdr3_length: 16
cdr3_aa: CASSQEILAGANEQFF

j_call: TRBJ2-5
v_call: TRBV12-3/TRBV12-4
cdr3_length: 15
cdr3_aa: CASSFWEDSLETQYF

j_call: TRBJ2-1
v_call: TRBV7-3
cdr3_length: 14
cdr3_aa: CASSLGRQNTEQFF

j_call: TRBJ2-5
v_call: TRBV18
cdr3_length: 16
cdr3_aa: CASSPSGLAGGETQYF

j_call: TRBJ1-2
v_call: TRBV7-9
cdr3_length: 14
cdr3_aa: CASSLQGAFYGYTF

j_call: TRBJ2-7
v_call: TRBV29-1
cdr3_length: 14
cdr3_aa: CSVEAGTGGNEQYF

j_call: TRBJ2-1
v_call: TRBV7-7
cdr3_length: 13
cdr3_aa: CASSPGPSNEQFF

j_call: TRBJ2-7
v_call: TRBV3-1
cdr3_length: 16
cdr3_aa: CASSQVGLAGGYEQYF

j_call: TRBJ2-7
v_call: TRBV28
cdr3_length: 14
cdr3_aa: CASSLWDYPYEQYF

j_call: TRBJ2-7
v_call: TRBV30
cdr3_length: 15
cdr3_aa: CAWSGTPESSYEQYF

j_call: TRBJ1-1
v_call: TRBV30
cdr3_length: 18
cdr3_aa: CAWMLVRAGEFSNTEAFF